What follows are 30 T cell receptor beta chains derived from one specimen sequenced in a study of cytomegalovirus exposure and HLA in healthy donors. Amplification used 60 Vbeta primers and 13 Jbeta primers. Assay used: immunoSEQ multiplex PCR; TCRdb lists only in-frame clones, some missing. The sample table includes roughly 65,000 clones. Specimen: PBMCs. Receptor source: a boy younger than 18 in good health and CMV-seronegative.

DNA for the CDR3: TGTGCCAGCAGGCCGGGACAGAACTACAATGAGCAGTTCTTC. Translated: CASRPGQNYNEQFF. The V and J genes are TRBV27 and TRBJ2-1, with 7 bases lining up with TRBD1. The CDR3 totals 14 residues. Germline loops: CDR1 MNHEY, CDR2 SMNVEV (reference sequence). The trim removed 6 bases at V and 3 bases at J, leaving 5 bases unmatched.

DNA of the CDR3: TGTGCCAGCAGTCCTTATTACAATGAGCAGTTCTTC. It specifies CASSPYYNEQFF. The chain recombines TRBV2 with TRBJ2-1; the D is unclear. Trimming pared 5 bases from V and 4 bases from J, leaving 6 bases between. CDR1 SNHLY and CDR2 FYNNEI come from the germline V gene. This CDR3 has 12 amino acids.

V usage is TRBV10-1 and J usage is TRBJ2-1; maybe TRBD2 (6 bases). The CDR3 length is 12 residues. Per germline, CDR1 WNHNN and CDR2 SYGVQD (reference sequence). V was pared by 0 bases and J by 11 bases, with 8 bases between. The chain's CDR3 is CASSESGGKQFF. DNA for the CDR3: TGCGCCAGCAGTGAGTCGGGGGGAAAGCAGTTCTTC.

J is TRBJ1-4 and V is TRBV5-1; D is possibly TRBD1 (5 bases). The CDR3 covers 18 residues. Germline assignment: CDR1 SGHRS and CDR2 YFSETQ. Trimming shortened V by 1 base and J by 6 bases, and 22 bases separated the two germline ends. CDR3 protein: CASSLYFRQGEGYEKLFF. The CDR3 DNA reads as TGCGCCAGCAGCTTGTACTTTCGGCAGGGCGAAGGGTATGAAAAACTGTTTTTT.

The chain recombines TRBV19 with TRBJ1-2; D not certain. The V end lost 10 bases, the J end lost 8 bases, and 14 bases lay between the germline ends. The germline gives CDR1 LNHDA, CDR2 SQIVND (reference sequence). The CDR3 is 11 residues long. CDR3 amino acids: CATITGGGYTF. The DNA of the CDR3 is TGTGCCACCATCACGGGTGGCGGCTACACCTTC.

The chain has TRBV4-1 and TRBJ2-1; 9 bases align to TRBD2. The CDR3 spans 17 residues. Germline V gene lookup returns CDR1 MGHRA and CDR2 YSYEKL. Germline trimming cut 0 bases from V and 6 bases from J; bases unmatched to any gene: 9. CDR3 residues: CASSQDGAGGSGNEQFF. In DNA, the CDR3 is TGCGCCAGCAGCCAAGATGGCGCGGGAGGGTCGGGCAATGAGCAGTTCTTC.

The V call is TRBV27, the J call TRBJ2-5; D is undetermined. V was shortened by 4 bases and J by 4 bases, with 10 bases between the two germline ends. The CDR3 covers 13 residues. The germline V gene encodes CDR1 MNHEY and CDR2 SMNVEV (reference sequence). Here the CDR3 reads CASSYNRRETQYF. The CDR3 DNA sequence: TGTGCCAGCAGTTATAACAGACGAGAGACCCAGTACTTC.

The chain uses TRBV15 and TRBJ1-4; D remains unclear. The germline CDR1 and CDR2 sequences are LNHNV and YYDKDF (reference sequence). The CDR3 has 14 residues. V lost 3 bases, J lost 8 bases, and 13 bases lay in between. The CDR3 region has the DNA TGTGCCACCAGCAGCATCCTGGACTCGGAAAAACTGTTTTTT. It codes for CATSSILDSEKLFF.

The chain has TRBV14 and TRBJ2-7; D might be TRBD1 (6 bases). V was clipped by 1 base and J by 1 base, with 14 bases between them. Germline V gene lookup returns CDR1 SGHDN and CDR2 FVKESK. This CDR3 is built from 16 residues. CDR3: CASSQALIRGSYEQYF. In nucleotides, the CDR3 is TGTGCCAGCAGCCAAGCCCTCATTAGGGGGTCCTACGAGCAGTACTTC.

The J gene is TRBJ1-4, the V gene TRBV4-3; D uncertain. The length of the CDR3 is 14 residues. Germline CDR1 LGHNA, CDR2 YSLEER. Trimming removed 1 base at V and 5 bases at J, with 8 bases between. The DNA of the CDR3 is TGCGCCAGCAGCCAAGGGAGTTTAAATGAAAAACTGTTTTTT. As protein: CASSQGSLNEKLFF.

CDR3 sequence (DNA): TGCGCCAGCAGCCGGCACAGAGGAGAGGGAACGCACTTTGGAAACACCATATATTTT. Translation gives CASSRHRGEGTHFGNTIYF. The chain links TRBV4-3 to TRBJ1-3; unclear D gene. Trimming stripped 4 bases from V and 3 bases from J, with 25 bases between. Germline assignment: CDR1 LGHNA and CDR2 YSLEER. The CDR3 has 19 amino acids.

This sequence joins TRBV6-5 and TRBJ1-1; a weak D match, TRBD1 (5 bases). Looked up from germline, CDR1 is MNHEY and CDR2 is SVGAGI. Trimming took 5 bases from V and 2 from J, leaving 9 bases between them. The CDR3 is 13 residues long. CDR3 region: CASSEQGNTEAFF. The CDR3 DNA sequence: TGTGCCAGCAGTGAGCAGGGTAACACTGAAGCTTTCTTT.

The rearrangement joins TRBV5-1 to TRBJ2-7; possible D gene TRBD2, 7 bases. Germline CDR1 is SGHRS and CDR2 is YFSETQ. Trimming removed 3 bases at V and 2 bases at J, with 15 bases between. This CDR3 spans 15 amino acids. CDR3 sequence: CASSSLGGPTYEQYF. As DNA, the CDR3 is TGCGCCAGCAGCTCCCTCGGGGGGCCGACCTACGAGCAGTACTTC.

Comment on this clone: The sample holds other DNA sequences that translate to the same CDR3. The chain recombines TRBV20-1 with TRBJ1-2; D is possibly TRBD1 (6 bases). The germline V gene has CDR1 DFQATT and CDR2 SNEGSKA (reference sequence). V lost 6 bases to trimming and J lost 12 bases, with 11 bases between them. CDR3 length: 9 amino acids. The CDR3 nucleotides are TGCAGTGCCACTCAGGGGAACACCTTC. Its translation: CSATQGNTF.

CDR3: CASSVVRTPGGDGYTF. CDR3 in DNA: TGTGCCAGCAGCGTAGTTAGGACCCCAGGGGGCGATGGCTACACCTTC. J is TRBJ1-2 and V is TRBV9, with 8 bases identical to TRBD1. The ends lost 0 bases at V and 6 bases at J; junction bases unmatched: 10. The V gene's germline CDR1 is SGDLS and CDR2 YYNGEE. The length of the CDR3 is 16 residues. Using reference TRBV9 and TRBJ1-2 for the parts outside the CDR3, the full variable domain is DSGVTQTPKHLITATGQRVTLRCSPRSGDLSVYWYQQSLDQGLQFLIQYYNGEERAKGNILERFSAQQFPDLHSELNLSSLELGDSALYFCASSVVRTPGGDGYTFGSGTRLTVV.

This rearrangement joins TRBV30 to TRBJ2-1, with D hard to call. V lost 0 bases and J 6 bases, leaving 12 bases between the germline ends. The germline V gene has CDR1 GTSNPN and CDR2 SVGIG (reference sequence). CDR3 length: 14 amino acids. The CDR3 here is CAWSVSSALNEQFF. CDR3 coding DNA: TGTGCCTGGAGTGTTAGTTCCGCCCTCAATGAGCAGTTCTTC.

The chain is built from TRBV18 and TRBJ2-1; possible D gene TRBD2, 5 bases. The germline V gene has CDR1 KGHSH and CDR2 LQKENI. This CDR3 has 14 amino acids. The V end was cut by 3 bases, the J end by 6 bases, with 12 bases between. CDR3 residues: CASSPDLGSNEQFF. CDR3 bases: TGTGCCAGCTCACCTGACCTAGGGAGCAATGAGCAGTTCTTC.

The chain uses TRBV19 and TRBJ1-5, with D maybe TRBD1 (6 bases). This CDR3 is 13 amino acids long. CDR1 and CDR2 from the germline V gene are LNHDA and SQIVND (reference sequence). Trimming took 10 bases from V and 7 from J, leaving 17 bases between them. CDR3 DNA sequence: TGTGCCACCCAAAACAGGGTCGGGCAGCCCCAGCATTTT. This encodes CATQNRVGQPQHF.

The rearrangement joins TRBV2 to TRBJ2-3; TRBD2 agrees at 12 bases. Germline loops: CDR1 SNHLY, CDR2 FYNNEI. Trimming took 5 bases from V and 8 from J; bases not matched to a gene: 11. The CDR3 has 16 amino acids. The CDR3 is CASSTRLAGDGGTQYF. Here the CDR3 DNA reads TGTGCCAGCAGTACAAGACTAGCGGGAGACGGCGGTACGCAGTATTTT.

CDR3 nucleotides: TGTGCCACGATGGACAGGACAAGCAACACTGAAGCTTTCTTT. It is translated as CATMDRTSNTEAFF. The V and J genes are TRBV10-3 and TRBJ1-1; the match to TRBD1 covers 7 bases. Per the germline V gene, CDR1 is ENHRY and CDR2 is SYGVKD. This CDR3 has 14 residues. V was pared by 10 bases and J by 2 bases, with 10 bases of the junction left unmatched.

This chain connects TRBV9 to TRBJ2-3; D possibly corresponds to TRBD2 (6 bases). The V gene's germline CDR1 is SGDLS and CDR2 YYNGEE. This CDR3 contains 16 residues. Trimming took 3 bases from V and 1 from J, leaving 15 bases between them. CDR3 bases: TGTGCCAGCAGCGCATCCGGGACTGCAGGCACAGATACGCAGTATTTT. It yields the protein CASSASGTAGTDTQYF.

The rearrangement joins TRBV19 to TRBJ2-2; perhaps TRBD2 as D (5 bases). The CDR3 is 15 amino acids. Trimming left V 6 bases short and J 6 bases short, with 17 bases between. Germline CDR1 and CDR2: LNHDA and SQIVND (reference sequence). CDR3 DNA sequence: TGTGCCAGTAGACCGGAGGTATTTGCCCCCGGGGAGCTGTTTTTT. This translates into CASRPEVFAPGELFF.

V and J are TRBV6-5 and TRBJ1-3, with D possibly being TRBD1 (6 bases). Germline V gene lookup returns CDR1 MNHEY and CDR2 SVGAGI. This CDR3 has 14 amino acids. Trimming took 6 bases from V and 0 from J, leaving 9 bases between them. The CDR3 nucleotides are TGTGCCAGCAGGGACAGTTTCTCTGGAAACACCATATATTTT. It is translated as CASRDSFSGNTIYF.

The CDR3 coding sequence is TGTGCCATCAAGGACAGGGGCGGGAACACTGAAGCTTTCTTT. Its protein product is CAIKDRGGNTEAFF. This rearrangement joins TRBV19 to TRBJ1-1; 9 bases align to TRBD1. The CDR3 runs to 14 residues. Germline V gene data show CDR1 as LNHDA and CDR2 as SQIVND (reference sequence). J gave up 1 base and V 10 bases, and 7 bases lay outside the gene matches.

CDR3 nucleotides: TGTGCCAGCAGGCCTGACCTCCTCGGGGATTCACCCCTCCACTTT. Protein: CASRPDLLGDSPLHF. V usage is TRBV6-1 and J usage is TRBJ1-6; D gene uncertain. V shed 6 bases and J shed 8 bases, with 17 bases lying between them. The CDR3 contains 15 residues. Germline lookup yields CDR1 MNHNS and CDR2 SASEGT.

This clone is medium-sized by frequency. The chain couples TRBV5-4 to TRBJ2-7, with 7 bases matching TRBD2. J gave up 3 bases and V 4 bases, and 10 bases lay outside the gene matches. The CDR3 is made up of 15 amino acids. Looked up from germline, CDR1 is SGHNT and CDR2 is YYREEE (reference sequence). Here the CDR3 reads CASSPTEGLRYEQYF. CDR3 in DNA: TGTGCCAGCAGCCCGACCGAGGGACTACGCTACGAGCAGTACTTC. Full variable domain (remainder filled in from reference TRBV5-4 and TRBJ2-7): ETGVTQSPTHLIKTRGQQVTLRCSSQSGHNTVSWYQQALGQGPQFIFQYYREEENGRGNFPPRFSGLQFPNYSSELNVNALELDDSALYLCASSPTEGLRYEQYFGPGTRLTVT.

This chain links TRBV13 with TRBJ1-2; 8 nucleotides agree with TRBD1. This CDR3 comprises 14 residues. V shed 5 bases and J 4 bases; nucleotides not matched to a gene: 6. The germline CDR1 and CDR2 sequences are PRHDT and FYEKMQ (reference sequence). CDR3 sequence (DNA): TGTGCCAGCAGCCCCGGACAGGGCATCTATGGCTACACCTTC. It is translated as CASSPGQGIYGYTF.

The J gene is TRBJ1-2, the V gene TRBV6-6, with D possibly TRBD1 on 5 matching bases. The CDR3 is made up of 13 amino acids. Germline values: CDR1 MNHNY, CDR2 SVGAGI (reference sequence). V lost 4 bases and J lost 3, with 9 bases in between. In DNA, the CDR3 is TGTGCCAGCAGTTGGGGCACCGACTATGGCTACACCTTC. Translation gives CASSWGTDYGYTF.

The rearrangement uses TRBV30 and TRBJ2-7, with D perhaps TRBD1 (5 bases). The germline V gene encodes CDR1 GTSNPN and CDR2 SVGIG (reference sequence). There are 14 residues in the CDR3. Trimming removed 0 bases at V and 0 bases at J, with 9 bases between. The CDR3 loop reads CAWSVKGASYEQYF. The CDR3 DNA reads TGTGCCTGGAGTGTAAAAGGGGCCTCCTACGAGCAGTACTTC. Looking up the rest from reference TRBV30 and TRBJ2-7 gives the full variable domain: SQTIHQWPATLVQPVGSPLSLECTVEGTSNPNLYWYRQAAGRGLQLLFYSVGIGQISSEVPQNLSASRPQDRQFILSSKKLLLSDSGFYLCAWSVKGASYEQYFGPGTRLTVT.

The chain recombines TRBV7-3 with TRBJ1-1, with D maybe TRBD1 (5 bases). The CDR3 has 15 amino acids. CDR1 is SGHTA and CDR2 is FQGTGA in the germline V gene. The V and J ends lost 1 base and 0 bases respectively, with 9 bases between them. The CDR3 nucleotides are TGTGCCAGCAGCTTAAGTATAGGGGTGAACACTGAAGCTTTCTTT. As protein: CASSLSIGVNTEAFF.